This T cell receptor (beta chain) was captured in a study of identical twins. Regarding this clonotype: An end of the junction does not agree with germline; a read error may underlie this.

TCRdb recomputed calls from the 5' RACE reads with MiXCR, one row per CDR3 protein. The repertoire holds about 240,000 distinct CDR3 sequences, with roughly a tenth as singletons. CDR3 length equals 14 residues. CDR1 SGHRS and CDR2 YFSETQ come from the germline V gene. V gene TRBV5-1 combines with J gene TRBJ2-5, with D perhaps TRBD1 (6 bases). Source material: memory T cells sorted from blood. The receptor's source is a man over 45 in good health. The CDR3 nucleotides read TGCGCCAGCAGCCGCAGGGGCGTCGAGGAGACCCAGCACTTC. As protein: CASSRRGVEETQHF.